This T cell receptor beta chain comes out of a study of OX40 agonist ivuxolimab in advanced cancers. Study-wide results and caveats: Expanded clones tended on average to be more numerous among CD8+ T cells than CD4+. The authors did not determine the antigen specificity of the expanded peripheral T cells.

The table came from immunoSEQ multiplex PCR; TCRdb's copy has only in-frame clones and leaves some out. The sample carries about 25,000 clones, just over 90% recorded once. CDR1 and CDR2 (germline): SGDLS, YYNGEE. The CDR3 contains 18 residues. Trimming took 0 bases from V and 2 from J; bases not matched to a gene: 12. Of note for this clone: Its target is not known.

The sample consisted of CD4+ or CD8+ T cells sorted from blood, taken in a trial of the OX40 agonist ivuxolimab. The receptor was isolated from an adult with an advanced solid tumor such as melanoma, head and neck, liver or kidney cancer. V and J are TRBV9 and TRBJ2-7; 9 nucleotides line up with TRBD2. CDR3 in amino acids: CASSVGPVSGRNPYEQYF. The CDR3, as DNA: TGTGCCAGCAGCGTAGGACCCGTTAGCGGGAGAAACCCCTACGAGCAGTACTTC. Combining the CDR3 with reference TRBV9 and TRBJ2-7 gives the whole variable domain DSGVTQTPKHLITATGQRVTLRCSPRSGDLSVYWYQQSLDQGLQFLIQYYNGEERAKGNILERFSAQQFPDLHSELNLSSLELGDSALYFCASSVGPVSGRNPYEQYFGPGTRLTVT.